These T cell receptor beta chains were read from a single sample in a study of cytomegalovirus exposure and HLA in healthy donors. Data came from immunoSEQ multiplex PCR; TCRdb stores just in-frame clones and leaves some out. The top ten hold 4% to 5% of the sample, which has approximately 120,000 clones, roughly a tenth seen once. Material: PBMCs. Receptors were obtained from a woman aged 18-30 years in good health and CMV-seropositive. Each CDR3 is given with its conserved first and last residue. D genes are given only for firm matches. Not every row has a clone size; where given, it reads once, few, many or a size class.

TRBV30,-,TRBJ2-2,-,CAWRLISANTGELFF,TGTGCCTGGAGACTGATCTCCGCTAACACCGGGGAGCTGTTTTTT
TRBV15,-,TRBJ2-3,TRBD2,CATSRDPASGRFTDTQYF,TGTGCCACCAGCAGAGATCCCGCTAGCGGGAGATTCACAGATACGCAGTATTTT
TRBV11-3,-,TRBJ1-2,-,CASSLEGGNYGYTF,TGTGCCAGCAGCTTAGAAGGGGGTAACTATGGCTACACCTTC
TRBV7-9,few,TRBJ1-5,TRBD1,CASSFGTGGLEKPQHF,TGTGCCAGCAGTTTTGGGACAGGGGGATTGGAAAAGCCCCAGCATTTT
TRBV5-6,few,TRBJ1-2,TRBD1,CASSAGQGPYGYTF,TGTGCCAGCAGCGCAGGACAGGGGCCCTATGGCTACACCTTC
TRBV30,-,TRBJ2-7,TRBD2,CAWSPPGLAGSYEQYF,TGTGCCTGGAGCCCCCCCGGACTAGCGGGGTCCTACGAGCAGTACTTC
TRBV5-6,-,TRBJ1-1,-,CASSPRDTGAFF,TGTGCCAGCAGCCCCCGGGACACAGGAGCTTTCTTT
TRBV5-1,-,TRBJ1-1,-,CASSFDSLNTEAFF,TGCGCCAGCAGCTTTGACAGCTTGAACACTGAAGCTTTCTTT
TRBV28,once,TRBJ1-6,-,CASSAEKRAGELPLHF,TGTGCCAGCAGTGCCGAGAAAAGGGCAGGGGAATTACCCCTCCACTTT
TRBV30,-,TRBJ2-2,TRBD2,CAGTGTKGTGELFF,TGTGCCGGTACCGGGACTAAAGGGACCGGGGAGCTGTTTTTT
TRBV11-3,-,TRBJ2-5,-,CASSLNYKETQYF,TGTGCCAGCAGCTTAAACTATAAAGAGACCCAGTACTTC
TRBV9,few,TRBJ2-1,TRBD2,CASAILAGETNEQFF,TGTGCCAGCGCAATCCTAGCGGGAGAGACCAATGAGCAGTTCTTC
TRBV27,-,TRBJ2-2,-,CASSLVQGNTGELFF,TGTGCCAGCAGTTTAGTTCAGGGAAACACCGGGGAGCTGTTTTTT
TRBV18,-,TRBJ2-2,TRBD2,CASSPSSGRSPVNTGELFF,TGTGCCAGCTCACCCTCTAGCGGGAGGAGCCCCGTGAACACCGGGGAGCTGTTTTTT
TRBV6-6,few,TRBJ1-1,-,CASSQGYTEAFF,TGTGCCAGCAGCCAGGGGTACACTGAAGCTTTCTTT
TRBV5-6,-,TRBJ1-2,-,CASSLAGGNYGYTF,TGTGCCAGCAGCTTGGCCGGGGGAAACTATGGCTACACCTTC
TRBV11-2,few,TRBJ2-7,TRBD2,CASRGETYEQYF,TGTGCCAGCCGGGGGGAGACCTACGAGCAGTACTTC
TRBV5-6,-,TRBJ2-3,-,CASSLQQVSDTQYF,TGTGCCAGCAGCTTGCAACAGGTATCAGATACGCAGTATTTT
TRBV10-2,few,TRBJ1-5,-,CASSAGYIQPQHF,TGCGCCAGCTCGGCAGGATACATTCAGCCCCAGCATTTT
TRBV5-4,few,TRBJ1-2,TRBD1,CASSLVGTGGDGYTF,TGTGCCAGCAGCTTGGTCGGGACAGGCGGGGATGGCTACACCTTC
TRBV6-1,few,TRBJ1-2,TRBD1,CASSEAGGTGDYGYTF,TGTGCCAGCAGTGAAGCGGGGGGGACAGGGGACTATGGCTACACCTTC
TRBV19,-,TRBJ2-2,-,CASSRQEGTGELFF,TGTGCCAGTAGTCGTCAGGAAGGCACCGGGGAGCTGTTTTTT
TRBV5-1,few,TRBJ1-1,TRBD1,CASSSVTGYGAFF,TGCGCCAGCAGCTCCGTGACAGGGTATGGCGCTTTCTTT
TRBV6-5,-,TRBJ2-2,-,CASSYYKPQGSGELFF,TGTGCCAGCAGTTATTACAAGCCCCAGGGGTCCGGGGAGCTGTTTTTT
TRBV27,few,TRBJ2-2,TRBD1,CASSSGTANTGELFF,TGTGCCAGCAGTTCCGGGACAGCGAACACCGGGGAGCTGTTTTTT
TRBV27,-,TRBJ2-7,-,CASSLLPGAYEQYF,TGTGCCAGCAGTCTCCTGCCAGGGGCCTACGAGCAGTACTTC
TRBV4-2,-,TRBJ2-1,TRBD2,CASSQDGTSGAYNEQFF,TGTGCCAGCAGCCAAGACGGGACTAGCGGGGCCTACAATGAGCAGTTCTTC
TRBV27,-,TRBJ2-7,TRBD1,CASSFGTATYEQYF,TGTGCCAGCAGTTTCGGGACAGCTACCTACGAGCAGTACTTC
TRBV6-5,-,TRBJ1-1,-,CASTRTVNTEAFF,TGTGCCAGCACTAGGACAGTGAACACTGAAGCTTTCTTT
TRBV6-1,-,TRBJ1-1,-,CASWGGTEAFF,TGTGCCAGCTGGGGAGGCACTGAAGCTTTCTTT
TRBV27,-,TRBJ2-5,-,CASSYRTQYF,TGTGCCAGCAGTTATAGGACCCAGTACTTC
TRBV7-9,-,TRBJ2-2,-,CASSLGGTGELFF,TGTGCCAGCAGCCTGGGAGGCACCGGGGAGCTGTTTTTT
TRBV11-3,few,TRBJ2-3,TRBD1,CASSEDRSTDTQYF,TGTGCCAGCAGCGAGGACAGGAGCACAGATACGCAGTATTTT
TRBV2,few,TRBJ1-4,-,CASSEEGDEKLFF,TGTGCCAGCAGTGAAGAGGGGGACGAAAAACTGTTTTTT
TRBV5-4,-,TRBJ1-2,-,CASSLVGGASGGYTF,TGTGCCAGCAGCTTGGTGGGGGGAGCGTCGGGAGGCTACACCTTC
TRBV20-1,few,TRBJ1-1,-,CSAREAFF,TGCAGTGCTAGGGAGGCTTTCTTT
TRBV14,-,TRBJ2-3,-,CASSQRGSSYSSTDTQYF,TGTGCCAGCAGCCAACGAGGTAGCAGCTATTCTAGCACAGATACGCAGTATTTT
TRBV7-9,few,TRBJ1-1,-,CASSLARGGETEAFF,TGTGCCAGCAGCTTAGCTCGGGGAGGCGAAACTGAAGCTTTCTTT
TRBV20-1,-,TRBJ1-1,-,CSAPRGTEAFF,TGCAGTGCCCCTCGGGGCACTGAAGCTTTCTTT
TRBV30,-,TRBJ1-2,-,CAWSVHPGEGYTF,TGTGCCTGGAGTGTACATCCAGGGGAAGGCTACACCTTC
TRBV7-2,-,TRBJ2-7,TRBD2,CASSPRFVAGDEQYF,TGTGCCAGCAGTCCCCGATTTGTGGCGGGAGACGAGCAGTACTTC
TRBV10-1,-,TRBJ2-3,-,CASSESGYGTDTQYF,TGCGCCAGCAGTGAATCGGGATACGGAACAGATACGCAGTATTTT
TRBV10-2,few,TRBJ2-3,TRBD1,CASSESLDRGQDTQYF,TGCGCCAGCAGTGAGTCTCTGGACAGGGGGCAAGATACGCAGTATTTT
TRBV7-6,few,TRBJ1-4,-,CASSFRTWEEKLFF,TGTGCCAGCAGCTTTCGGACTTGGGAAGAAAAACTGTTTTTT
TRBV28,-,TRBJ2-7,TRBD2,CASSFFQGGSKREGLSFYEQYF,TGTGCCAGCAGTTTTTTCCAGGGGGGTTCGAAGCGGGAGGGCTTGTCCTTCTACGAGCAGTACTTC
TRBV29-1,-,TRBJ2-7,TRBD2,CSVEGTASGGAYEQYF,TGCAGCGTTGAAGGAACGGCTAGCGGGGGGGCCTACGAGCAGTACTTC
TRBV28,few,TRBJ1-2,TRBD1,CASSFSGGNYGYTF,TGTGCCAGCAGTTTTTCAGGGGGAAACTATGGCTACACCTTC
TRBV4-1,few,TRBJ2-7,-,CASSQETSREQYF,TGCGCCAGCAGCCAAGAGACTAGTCGCGAGCAGTACTTC
TRBV7-9,few,TRBJ2-7,-,CASSNTGTRNSYEQYF,TGTGCCAGCAGCAACACCGGGACACGAAATTCCTACGAGCAGTACTTC
TRBV6-1,-,TRBJ2-3,-,CASSELGYGGADTQYF,TGTGCCAGCAGTGAACTCGGGTACGGGGGAGCAGATACGCAGTATTTT
TRBV27,-,TRBJ1-1,-,CASSLSTVGSTEAFF,TGTGCCAGCAGTTTATCGACGGTAGGGAGCACTGAAGCTTTCTTT